The clone carrying this TCR beta chain was detected only a few times. Its antigen is unknown. Trimming removed 1 base at V and 6 bases at J, with 14 bases between. The CDR3 is 15 amino acids. Germline V gives CDR1 SGHTA, CDR2 FQGNSA. Expressed TCRB transcripts were sequenced, since all the RNA that had been isolated was reverse transcribed. Data came from immunoSEQ multiplex PCR; TCRdb stores just in-frame clones and leaves some out. The data contain approximately 160,000 clones, 7.5% to 10% of them singletons. These data originate in a study of beta chain features in type 1 diabetes. General study points: TCRB repertoires of naive, central memory and Treg cells appeared more similar among patients than among healthy donors.

The rearrangement links TRBV7-2 to TRBJ2-3, with a weak D call TRBD1 (5 bases). The TCR originated in a woman under 30 in good health. Input material: central memory CD4+ T cells from blood. The CDR3 sequence: CASSLDRIDRDTQYF. The DNA of the CDR3 is TGTGCCAGCAGCTTAGACAGGATTGATCGCGATACGCAGTATTTT.